Listed here are 15 T cell receptor beta chains from one sample, sequenced in a study of blood T cell repertoires in COVID-19. Sequencing was performed with immunoSEQ multiplex PCR; in TCRdb, only in-frame clones are kept and a portion is missing. The repertoire holds around 400,000 clones, with 70% to 90% as singletons. Sequenced material: PBMCs or T cells enriched from blood (not recorded which). These receptors were collected from a woman under 30 who had been exposed to COVID-19.

J is TRBJ2-4 and V is TRBV3-1 (or the pseudogene TRBV3-2); TRBD1 is a possible D gene (5 bases). In germline, CDR1 is LGHDT, CDR2 YNNKEL (reference sequence). This CDR3 has 15 residues. Deletions cut 3 bases from V and 2 bases from J, with 11 bases between. The CDR3 here is CASSHATGSKNIQYF. The CDR3 DNA sequence: TGTGCCAGCAGCCATGCAACAGGTTCCAAAAACATTCAGTACTTC.

The chain employs TRBV19 and TRBJ2-1, with 8 bases lining up with TRBD2. Unmatched junction bases numbered 8, after V lost 4 bases and J lost 12 bases. This CDR3 spans 13 amino acids. The germline CDR1 and CDR2 sequences are LNHDA and SQIVND (reference sequence). CDR3 sequence (DNA): TGTGCCAGTAGTAGTTGGGGACGGGAGGGGCAGTTCTTC. Translating it yields CASSSWGREGQFF.

The rearrangement links TRBV19 to TRBJ2-7; TRBD1 matches 11 bases. The CDR3 consists of 14 residues. The germline CDR1 and CDR2 sequences are LNHDA and SQIVND (reference sequence). The trim removed 4 bases at V and 3 bases at J, leaving 2 bases unmatched. CDR3 sequence reads: CASSKGQGDYEQYF. CDR3 coding DNA: TGTGCCAGTAGTAAGGGACAGGGGGACTACGAGCAGTACTTC.

V gene TRBV7-9 combines with J gene TRBJ1-1; possibly TRBD1 for D (5 bases). Germline V lookup: CDR1 SEHNR, CDR2 FQNEAQ (reference sequence). The V end was cut by 2 bases, the J end by 7 bases, with 11 bases between. CDR3 length: 13 residues. CDR3 region: CASSLSGFIEAFF. The CDR3 nucleotides read TGTGCCAGCAGCTTATCAGGGTTTATTGAAGCTTTCTTT. The whole variable domain, filled in from reference TRBV7-9 and TRBJ1-1, reads DTGVSQNPRHKITKRGQNVTFRCDPISEHNRLYWYRQTLGQGPEFLTYFQNEAQLEKSRLLSDRFSAERPKGSFSTLEIQRTEQGDSAMYLCASSLSGFIEAFFGQGTRLTVV.

Points on this clone: A much more abundant neighbour one base away suggests this may be a read error. V gene TRBV11-2 combines with J gene TRBJ2-7; 8 positions match TRBD1. Losses at the gene ends were 5 bases for V and 2 bases for J; bases not matched to a gene: 2. Germline CDR1 reads SGHAT; CDR2 reads FQNNGV. The CDR3 has 13 amino acids. DNA of the CDR3: TGTGCCAGCAGCCCGGACAGGGCCTACGAGCAGTACTTC. As protein: CASSPDRAYEQYF.

The chain uses TRBV11-2 and TRBJ2-2; TRBD2 aligns across 12 bases. The CDR3 totals 18 residues. J gave up 0 bases and V 7 bases, and 9 bases lay outside the gene matches. Per the germline V gene, CDR1 is SGHAT and CDR2 is FQNNGV. CDR3 DNA: TGTGCCAGCACCTTTCGTGGACTAGCGGGACCGAACACCGGGGAGCTGTTTTTT. It encodes CASTFRGLAGPNTGELFF.

The chain employs TRBV2 and TRBJ1-5, with 7 bases fitting TRBD1. With V trimmed by 6 bases and J by 3 bases, 2 bases remained unmatched. The CDR3 has 13 amino acids. The germline V gene encodes CDR1 SNHLY and CDR2 FYNNEI. The DNA for the CDR3 is TGTGCCAGCAGCGGACAGGACAATCAGCCCCAGCATTTT. This gives the protein CASSGQDNQPQHF.

This chain connects TRBV4-1 to TRBJ2-5; 8 bases are a match to TRBD1. With 1 base clipped from V and 4 bases from J, the junction kept 5 bases outside the gene matches. The germline gives CDR1 MGHRA, CDR2 YSYEKL. This CDR3 has 15 amino acids. The CDR3 nucleotides are TGCGCCAGCAGCCAAGGAGACAGGGGCGGAGAGACCCAGTACTTC. This translates into CASSQGDRGGETQYF.

This clone was detected only a few times. The rearrangement uses TRBV28 and TRBJ2-7; D gene ambiguous. The V gene's germline CDR1 is MDHEN and CDR2 SYDVKM. The ends were cut back, 5 bases at V and 3 bases at J, with 5 bases in the middle. This CDR3 contains 11 residues. CDR3 in amino acids: CASSRLYEQYF. CDR3 bases: TGTGCCAGCAGTAGACTCTACGAGCAGTACTTC.

The chain joins TRBV10-3 to TRBJ2-7; D ambiguous. The CDR3 totals 13 residues. Germline CDR1 ENHRY, CDR2 SYGVKD. V was clipped by 2 bases and J by 1 base, with 6 bases between them. The CDR3 DNA sequence: TGTGCCATCAGTGAGGCGGTTTCCTACGAGCAGTACTTC. It codes for CAISEAVSYEQYF.

V usage is TRBV9 and J usage is TRBJ1-1, with 8 bases identical to TRBD1. V dropped 4 bases and J dropped 3; count of bases not matched to a gene: 14. The CDR3 contains 17 residues. Germline CDR1 is SGDLS and CDR2 is YYNGEE. The CDR3 spells CASSPIPGQVKDTEAFF. The CDR3 nucleotides read TGTGCCAGCAGCCCAATACCGGGACAGGTAAAAGACACTGAAGCTTTCTTT. The full variable domain, completed using reference TRBV9 and TRBJ1-1, is DSGVTQTPKHLITATGQRVTLRCSPRSGDLSVYWYQQSLDQGLQFLIQYYNGEERAKGNILERFSAQQFPDLHSELNLSSLELGDSALYFCASSPIPGQVKDTEAFFGQGTRLTVV.

This clone has just one count. This chain links TRBV6-5 with TRBJ2-5; 9 bases fit TRBD1. Germline CDR1 and CDR2: MNHEY and SVGAGI. The CDR3 contains 16 residues. Losses at the gene ends were 0 bases for V and 5 bases for J; bases not matched to a gene: 7. The CDR3 region is CASSYSRQGVGETQYF. The CDR3 DNA sequence: TGTGCCAGCAGTTACTCGAGACAGGGGGTTGGGGAGACCCAGTACTTC.

This clone was detected only once. The chain recombines TRBV19 with TRBJ2-5; 7 bases map to TRBD1. The CDR3 has 13 amino acids. In germline, CDR1 is LNHDA, CDR2 SQIVND (reference sequence). Losses at the gene ends were 6 bases for V and 3 bases for J; bases not matched to a gene: 4. CDR3 loop: CASSATGEETQYF. CDR3 nucleotides: TGTGCCAGTAGCGCTACAGGGGAAGAGACCCAGTACTTC. Based on the CDR3 plus reference TRBV19 and TRBJ2-5, the full variable domain is DGGITQSPKYLFRKEGQNVTLSCEQNLNHDAMYWYRQDPGQGLRLIYYSQIVNDFQKGDIAEGYSVSREKKESFPLTVTSAQKNPTAFYLCASSATGEETQYFGPGTRLLVL.

The chain recombines TRBV24-1 with TRBJ2-7; a possible D gene is TRBD2 (5 bases). V lost 2 bases, J lost 3 bases, and 16 bases lay in between. Germline CDR1 and CDR2: KGHDR and SFDVKD. This CDR3 is 16 amino acids long. The CDR3 loop reads CATSDSRELGVYEQYF. CDR3 in DNA: TGTGCCACCAGTGATTCTAGGGAACTGGGAGTCTACGAGCAGTACTTC.

The rearrangement joins TRBV19 to TRBJ1-2; D call uncertain. Trimming shortened V by 7 bases and J by 2 bases, and 8 bases separated the two germline ends. Looked up from germline, CDR1 is LNHDA and CDR2 is SQIVND (reference sequence). The length of the CDR3 is 12 residues. CDR3 nucleotides: TGTGCCAGTAAAGAGGCGAACTATGGCTACACCTTC. It yields the protein CASKEANYGYTF.